The clone carrying this T cell receptor (beta chain) was counted between two and nine times. The CDR3 loop spans 17 amino acids. The germline V and J ends were trimmed by 4 bases and 6 bases, with 22 bases remaining between them. Germline V lookup: CDR1 KGHDR, CDR2 SFDVKD. These data are taken from a study of T-cell reconstitution after alpha-beta-depleted transplantation in children. Construction of the TCRbeta library involved unique molecular identifiers. MiXCR was run by TCRdb on the PCR reads, yielding one entry per CDR3 protein. In the table there are 97,000 or so distinct CDR3 sequences, approximately 8% of which are singletons.

The origin of this receptor is a boy between 2 and 10 years old with acute lymphoblastic leukemia, due to receive a stem cell transplant. The source was PBMCs, collected before TCRalphabeta/CD19-depleted stem cell transplant. The chain joins TRBV24-1 to TRBJ2-3; no firm D call. CDR3 amino acids: CATSESLQTAAGDTQYF. CDR3 DNA: TGTGCCACCAGTGAGTCGCTTCAGACGGCGGCCGGGGATACGCAGTATTTT.